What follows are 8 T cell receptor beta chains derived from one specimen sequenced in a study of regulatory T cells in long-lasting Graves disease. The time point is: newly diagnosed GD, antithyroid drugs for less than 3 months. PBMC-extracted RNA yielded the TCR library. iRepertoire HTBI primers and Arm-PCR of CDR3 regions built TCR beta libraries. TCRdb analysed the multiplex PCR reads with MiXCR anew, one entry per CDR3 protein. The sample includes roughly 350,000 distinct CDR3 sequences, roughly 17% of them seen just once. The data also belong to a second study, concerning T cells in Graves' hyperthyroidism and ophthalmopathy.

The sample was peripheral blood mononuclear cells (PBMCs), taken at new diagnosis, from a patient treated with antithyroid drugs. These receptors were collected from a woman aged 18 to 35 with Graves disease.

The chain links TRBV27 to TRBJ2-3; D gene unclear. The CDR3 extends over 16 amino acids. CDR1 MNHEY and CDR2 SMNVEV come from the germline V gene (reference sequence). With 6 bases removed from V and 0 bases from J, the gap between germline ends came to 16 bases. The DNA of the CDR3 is TGTGCCAGCAGCCCCCTGGATGGCACTAGCACAGATACGCAGTATTTT. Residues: CASSPLDGTSTDTQYF.

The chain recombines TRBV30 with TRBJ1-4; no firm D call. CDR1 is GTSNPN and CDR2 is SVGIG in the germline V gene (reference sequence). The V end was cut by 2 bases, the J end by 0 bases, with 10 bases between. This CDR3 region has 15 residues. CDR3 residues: CAWSRGIATNEKLFF. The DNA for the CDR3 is TGTGCCTGGAGTCGGGGAATTGCAACTAATGAAAAACTGTTTTTT.

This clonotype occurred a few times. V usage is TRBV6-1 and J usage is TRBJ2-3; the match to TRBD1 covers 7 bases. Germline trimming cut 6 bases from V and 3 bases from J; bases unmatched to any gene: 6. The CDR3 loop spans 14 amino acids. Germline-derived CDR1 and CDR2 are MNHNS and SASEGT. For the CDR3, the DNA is TGTGCCAGCAGAAAAGGGGGCACGACAGATACGCAGTATTTT. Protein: CASRKGGTTDTQYF.

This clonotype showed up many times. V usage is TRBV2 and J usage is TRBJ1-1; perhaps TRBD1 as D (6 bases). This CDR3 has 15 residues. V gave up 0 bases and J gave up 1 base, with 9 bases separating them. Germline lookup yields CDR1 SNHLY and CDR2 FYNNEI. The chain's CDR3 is CASSEAGTQNTEAFF. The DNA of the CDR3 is TGTGCCAGCAGTGAAGCGGGGACACAGAACACTGAAGCTTTCTTT.

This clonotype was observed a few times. This CDR3 is CASSSQRLSGNTIYF. CDR3 bases: TGTGCCAGCAGCTCACAGCGCCTCTCTGGAAACACCATATATTTT. V gene TRBV7-2 combines with J gene TRBJ1-3; D is uncertain. This CDR3 region has 15 residues. Per the germline V gene, CDR1 is SGHTA and CDR2 is FQGNSA. The germline V and J ends were trimmed by 4 bases and 0 bases, with 10 bases remaining between them.

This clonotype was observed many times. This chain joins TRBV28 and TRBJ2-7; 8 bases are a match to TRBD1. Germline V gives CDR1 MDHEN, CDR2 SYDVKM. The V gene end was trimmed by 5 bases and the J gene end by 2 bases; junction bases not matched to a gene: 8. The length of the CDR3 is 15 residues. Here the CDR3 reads CASSSPSGGAYEQYF. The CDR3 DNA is TGTGCCAGCAGTAGCCCCTCAGGGGGCGCCTACGAGCAGTACTTC.

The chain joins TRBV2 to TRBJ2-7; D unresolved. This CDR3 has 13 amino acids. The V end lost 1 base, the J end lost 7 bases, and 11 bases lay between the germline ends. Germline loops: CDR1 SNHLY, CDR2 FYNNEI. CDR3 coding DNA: TGTGCCAGCAGTGAAGGGGCGGACCTTGAGCAGTACTTC. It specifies CASSEGADLEQYF.

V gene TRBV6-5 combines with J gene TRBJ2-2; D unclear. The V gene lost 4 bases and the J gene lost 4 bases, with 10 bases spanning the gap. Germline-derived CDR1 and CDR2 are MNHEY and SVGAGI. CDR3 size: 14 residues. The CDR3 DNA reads TGTGCCAGCAGTTCCCTCACCGGCACCGGGGAGCTGTTTTTT. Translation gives CASSSLTGTGELFF.